One sample yielded the 29 T cell receptor beta chains listed below, sequenced in a study of CD8 T cells in Susac syndrome. Random hexamers were used to reverse transcribe an amount of about 0.5 to 1 ug RNA. TCRdb fed the immunoSEQ multiplex PCR reads into MiXCR, producing one record per CDR3 protein. The sample includes approximately 140,000 distinct CDR3 sequences, 80% of them seen just once. Sequenced material: CD8+ T cells from PBMCs. These receptors were obtained from a human donor with multiple sclerosis.

The chain carries TRBV12-3 or TRBV12-4 and TRBJ2-7, with D tentatively TRBD1 or TRBD2 (5 bases each). There are 15 residues in the CDR3. V lost 5 bases and J 2 bases, leaving 16 bases between the germline ends. The CDR3 is CASSGGRGTTYEQYF. The DNA of the CDR3 is TGTGCCAGCAGTGGGGGACGGGGTACCACCTACGAGCAGTACTTC.

The genes are TRBV7-8 and TRBJ2-1; D is unresolved. The CDR3 sequence is 15 residues long. Between the trimmed V and J ends, which lost 3 bases and 0 bases, there was a span of 9 bases. Germline-derived CDR1 and CDR2 are SGHVS and FQNEAQ. This CDR3 is CASSFTLSSYNEQFF. As DNA, the CDR3 is TGTGCCAGCAGCTTCACCCTGAGCTCCTACAATGAGCAGTTCTTC.

The chain links TRBV11-2 to TRBJ2-1; maybe TRBD2 (6 bases). The length of the CDR3 is 15 residues. V gave up 7 bases and J gave up 3 bases, with 16 bases separating them. CDR1 and CDR2 from the germline V gene are SGHAT and FQNNGV. CDR3: CASTYWGGDYNEQFF. Written as DNA, the CDR3 is TGTGCCAGCACCTACTGGGGAGGAGACTACAATGAGCAGTTCTTC.

The chain carries TRBV27 and TRBJ2-1; D unclear. V shed 3 bases and J shed 6 bases, with 12 bases lying between them. Germline V gene lookup returns CDR1 MNHEY and CDR2 SMNVEV (reference sequence). CDR3 length equals 14 residues. The CDR3 spells CASSFLEASNEQFF. The CDR3 region has the DNA TGTGCCAGCAGTTTCTTAGAGGCCTCCAATGAGCAGTTCTTC.

Only a few counts were recorded for this clonotype. The V call is TRBV18, the J call TRBJ2-7; the match to TRBD1 covers 8 bases. J gave up 3 bases and V 3 bases, and 10 bases lay outside the gene matches. The CDR3 spans 16 residues. Germline assignment: CDR1 KGHSH and CDR2 LQKENI. The CDR3 protein is CASSPYMGQAFYEQYV. The DNA of the CDR3 is TGTGCCAGCTCACCTTACATGGGACAGGCTTTCTACGAGCAGTACGTC.

For the CDR3, the DNA is TGTGCCAGCAGTCGGCTAGCGGGGGTTGATACGCAGTATTTT. Its protein is CASSRLAGVDTQYF. The chain combines TRBV12-3 or TRBV12-4 with TRBJ2-3, with 10 positions matching TRBD2. After removal of 5 bases from V and 6 bases from J, the junction contained 5 bases not matched to a gene. The CDR3 has 14 amino acids.

Written as DNA, the CDR3 is TGTGCCACCAGTGAGGACCACCCAGATACGCAGTATTTT. Protein: CATSEDHPDTQYF. The V gene is TRBV24-1, the J gene TRBJ2-3; D gene uncertain. V was cut by 4 bases and J by 4 bases, with 8 bases left in between. CDR3 size: 13 residues. Germline V gene lookup returns CDR1 KGHDR and CDR2 SFDVKD.

This clonotype was observed once. This chain joins TRBV12-3 or TRBV12-4 and TRBJ2-3; D gene uncertain. V was clipped by 7 bases and J by 4 bases, with 9 bases between them. The CDR3 covers 12 residues. The CDR3 nucleotides are TGTGCCAGCACCCTACCCCCAGATACGCAGTATTTT. This gives the protein CASTLPPDTQYF.

The chain is built from TRBV6-6 and TRBJ1-4, with TRBD1 identical over 8 bases. CDR3 length: 15 residues. From germline, CDR1 is MNHNY and CDR2 SVGAGI (reference sequence). V dropped 2 bases and J dropped 4; count of bases not matched to a gene: 3. The CDR3 loop is CASSYLTGDNEKLFF. Written as DNA, the CDR3 is TGTGCCAGCAGTTACCTGACAGGGGATAATGAAAAACTGTTTTTT.

The rearrangement links TRBV2 to TRBJ1-2; the D gene is possibly TRBD1 (5 bases). The germline CDR1 and CDR2 sequences are SNHLY and FYNNEI. The germline V and J ends were trimmed by 7 bases and 4 bases, with 7 bases remaining between them. This CDR3 has 11 residues. The CDR3 region is CASTGGYGYTF. CDR3 DNA sequence: TGTGCCAGCACCGGGGGCTATGGCTACACCTTC.

The rearrangement joins TRBV19 to TRBJ2-7, with D perhaps matching TRBD1 or TRBD2 (6 bases each). The germline V gene encodes CDR1 LNHDA and CDR2 SQIVND (reference sequence). The CDR3 runs 14 residues. Trimming took off 3 bases at V and 2 bases at J, with 11 bases between the two ends. The chain's CDR3 is CASSIRGRTYEQYF. The CDR3 region has the DNA TGTGCCAGTAGTATCCGGGGGCGAACCTACGAGCAGTACTTC.

The chain has TRBV19 and TRBJ2-1; D is uncertain. The CDR3 loop spans 13 amino acids. V dropped 7 bases and J dropped 0 bases, with 7 bases sitting between them. Germline assignment: CDR1 LNHDA and CDR2 SQIVND (reference sequence). The CDR3 sequence is CASIESSYNEQFF. The CDR3, as DNA: TGTGCCAGTATAGAGAGCTCCTACAATGAGCAGTTCTTC.

The gene calls are TRBV3-1 and TRBJ2-2; D might be TRBD2 (6 bases). The CDR3 spans 16 residues. With 0 bases removed from V and 1 base from J, the gap between germline ends came to 9 bases. Germline CDR1 LGHDT, CDR2 YNNKEL (reference sequence). The CDR3 DNA reads as TGTGCCAGCAGCCAAGATCCTAGCGAGAACACCGGGGAGCTGTTTTTT. Translated, it gives CASSQDPSENTGELFF.

V usage is TRBV19 and J usage is TRBJ1-1; D not resolved. V lost 4 bases and J lost 4, with 7 bases in between. The CDR3 runs 12 residues. Germline lookup yields CDR1 LNHDA and CDR2 SQIVND (reference sequence). The CDR3 coding sequence is TGTGCCAGTAGTACCCTGGGCACTGAAGCTTTCTTT. It codes for CASSTLGTEAFF.

For the CDR3, the DNA is TGTGCCAGCAGTGGCTCTAGCGGGAGTTTTAATGAGCAGTTCTTC. Translation: CASSGSSGSFNEQFF. V is TRBV2 and J is TRBJ2-1, with 10 positions matching TRBD2. The CDR3 has 15 amino acids. With V trimmed by 4 bases and J by 7 bases, 7 bases remained unmatched. CDR1 and CDR2 from the germline V gene are SNHLY and FYNNEI.

Worth noting for this clonotype: At one end the junction does not follow the germline gene, possibly because of a read error. The rearrangement uses TRBV28 and TRBJ1-5, with a tentative D call TRBD1 (6 bases). This CDR3 is built from 18 residues. From germline, CDR1 is MDHEN and CDR2 SYDVKM. The CDR3, as DNA: TGTGCCAGCAGTTTCGTCCCGGACAGTCCCTATAGCAATCACCCCCAGCATTTT. It translates to CASSFVPDSPYSNHPQHF.

V and J are TRBV14 and TRBJ2-1; 7 bases line up with TRBD2. The CDR3 loop spans 15 amino acids. V lost 3 bases, J lost 1 base, and 3 bases stayed unmatched. CDR1 and CDR2 (germline): SGHDN, FVKESK. The CDR3 protein is CASSQWGGSYNEQFF. CDR3 in DNA: TGTGCCAGCAGCCAGTGGGGAGGGTCCTACAATGAGCAGTTCTTC. Full variable domain (rest looked up from reference TRBV14 and TRBJ2-1): EAGVTQFPSHSVIEKGQTVTLRCDPISGHDNLYWYRRVMGKEIKFLLHFVKESKQDESGMPNNRFLAERTGGTYSTLKVQPAELEDSGVYFCASSQWGGSYNEQFFGPGTRLTVL.

This chain connects TRBV27 to TRBJ2-7; 8 nucleotides agree with TRBD2. The CDR3 spans 14 residues. CDR1 and CDR2 from the germline V gene are MNHEY and SMNVEV (reference sequence). With 8 bases clipped from V and 3 bases from J, the junction kept 9 bases outside the gene matches. CDR3 sequence reads: CASGSGANYYEQYF. The CDR3 region has the DNA TGTGCCAGCGGTAGCGGGGCAAACTACTACGAGCAGTACTTC.

In the case of this clonotype: Germline and junction disagree at one end, which may indicate a read error. The genes are TRBV11-2 and TRBJ2-2, with D perhaps matching TRBD1 or TRBD2 (5 bases each). The CDR3 is made up of 14 amino acids. Germline V gene sequence: CDR1 SGHAT, CDR2 FQNNGV. This CDR3 reads CASSLRGTHGELLF. CDR3 bases: TGTGCCAGCAGCTTACGGGGCACTCACGGGGAGCTGCTTTTT.

CDR3 coding DNA: TGCGCCAGCAGCTTAAGGGACAGAGAGATTCAAGAGACCCAGTACTTC. This sequence encodes CASSLRDREIQETQYF. This chain uses TRBV5-1 with TRBJ2-5, with 7 nucleotides matching TRBD1. The CDR3 has 16 residues. Unmatched junction bases numbered 9, after V lost 2 bases and J lost 2 bases. Germline V gene lookup returns CDR1 SGHRS and CDR2 YFSETQ. The whole variable domain, filled in from reference TRBV5-1 and TRBJ2-5, reads KAGVTQTPRYLIKTRGQQVTLSCSPISGHRSVSWYQQTPGQGLQFLFEYFSETQRNKGNFPGRFSGRQFSNSRSEMNVSTLELGDSALYLCASSLRDREIQETQYFGPGTRLLVL.

This chain links TRBV11-2 with TRBJ1-4, with D uncertain. V gave up 7 bases and J gave up 7 bases, with 16 bases separating them. This CDR3 comprises 14 residues. Germline assignment: CDR1 SGHAT and CDR2 FQNNGV. CDR3: CASTTPGNREKLFF. In nucleotides, the CDR3 is TGTGCCAGCACCACCCCGGGGAACCGTGAAAAACTGTTTTTT. The full variable domain, in which reference TRBV11-2 and TRBJ1-4 provide the parts outside the CDR3, is EAGVAQSPRYKIIEKRQSVAFWCNPISGHATLYWYQQILGQGPKLLIQFQNNGVVDDSQLPKDRFSAERLKGVDSTLKIQPAKLEDSAVYLCASTTPGNREKLFFGSGTQLSVL.

This chain uses TRBV27 with TRBJ1-1, with 7 bases that match TRBD1. Germline V gene lookup returns CDR1 MNHEY and CDR2 SMNVEV (reference sequence). This CDR3 has 15 residues. Trimming cost V 4 bases and J 5 bases; bases outside gene matches: 10. CDR3 loop: CASSSLYRGGTEAFF. CDR3 nucleotide sequence: TGTGCCAGCAGTTCGTTATACAGGGGAGGGACTGAAGCTTTCTTT.

The chain recombines TRBV19 with TRBJ2-3; D uncertain. Trimming cost V 0 bases and J 1 base, with 5 bases left between them. The CDR3 is 14 residues long. Per the germline V gene, CDR1 is LNHDA and CDR2 is SQIVND (reference sequence). The CDR3 coding sequence is TGTGCCAGTAGTATAGATGGAGGCACAGATACGCAGTATTTT. Its protein product is CASSIDGGTDTQYF.

This clonotype was seen a single time. The V call is TRBV10-3, the J call TRBJ2-7; tentatively, D is TRBD1 (5 bases). Trimming removed 6 bases from V and 3 bases from J, with 12 bases in between. Germline CDR1 is ENHRY and CDR2 is SYGVKD. The CDR3 contains 13 residues. DNA for the CDR3: TGTGCCATCAGGGACAATACAATCTACGAGCAGTACTTC. Its translation is CAIRDNTIYEQYF.

This sequence joins TRBV4-1 and TRBJ1-6; 7 nucleotides align to TRBD1. Germline V lookup: CDR1 MGHRA, CDR2 YSYEKL. Trimming at V came to 1 base and at J to 7 bases, leaving 4 bases not matched to a gene. The CDR3 is 15 amino acids. The CDR3 DNA is TGCGCCAGCAGCCAAGTGGGACAGCAGAATTCACCCCTCCACTTT. It encodes CASSQVGQQNSPLHF.

The chain employs TRBV19 and TRBJ1-1, with 8 bases aligning to TRBD1. After removal of 5 bases from V and 2 bases from J, the junction contained 10 bases not matched to a gene. The CDR3 has 16 amino acids. Germline CDR1 reads LNHDA; CDR2 reads SQIVND (reference sequence). In DNA, the CDR3 is TGTGCCAGTAGTTCCCCCCCCGACAGGGGAAACACTGAAGCTTTCTTT. Its translation: CASSSPPDRGNTEAFF.

The rearrangement uses TRBV3-1 and TRBJ1-2; tentatively, D is TRBD1 (5 bases). CDR1 is LGHDT, CDR2 YNNKEL, per germline (reference sequence). This CDR3 is built from 14 residues. With 4 bases removed from V and 4 bases from J, the gap between germline ends came to 13 bases. The CDR3 sequence is CASSPGGSLYGYTF. The CDR3 region has the DNA TGTGCCAGCAGCCCGGGGGGTAGCCTCTATGGCTACACCTTC.

Concerning this clonotype itself: Sequence at one end of the junction differs from germline and may be a read error. This rearrangement joins TRBV14 to TRBJ1-1; TRBD1 is a possible D gene (6 bases). This CDR3 has 16 amino acids. CDR1 is SGHDN and CDR2 is FVKESK in the germline V gene. This CDR3 reads CASSQDWDTSNTEAFF. The CDR3 DNA is TGTGCCAGCAGTCAAGACTGGGACACTTCGAACACTGAAGCTTTCTTT. Using reference TRBV14 and TRBJ1-1 for the parts outside the CDR3, the full variable domain is EAGVTQFPSHSVIEKGQTVTLRCDPISGHDNLYWYRRVMGKEIKFLLHFVKESKQDESGMPNNRFLAERTGGTYSTLKVQPAELEDSGVYFCASSQDWDTSNTEAFFGQGTRLTVV.

Only one count was recorded for this clonotype. This sequence joins TRBV7-9 and TRBJ1-5, with 9 bases matching TRBD1. CDR1 is SEHNR and CDR2 is FQNEAQ in the germline V gene (reference sequence). The CDR3 sequence is 14 residues long. The V gene end was trimmed by 6 bases and the J gene end by 6 bases; junction bases not matched to a gene: 6. In DNA, the CDR3 is TGTGCCAGCAGTGGACAGGGGTATCGTCAGCCCCAGCATTTT. It specifies CASSGQGYRQPQHF.